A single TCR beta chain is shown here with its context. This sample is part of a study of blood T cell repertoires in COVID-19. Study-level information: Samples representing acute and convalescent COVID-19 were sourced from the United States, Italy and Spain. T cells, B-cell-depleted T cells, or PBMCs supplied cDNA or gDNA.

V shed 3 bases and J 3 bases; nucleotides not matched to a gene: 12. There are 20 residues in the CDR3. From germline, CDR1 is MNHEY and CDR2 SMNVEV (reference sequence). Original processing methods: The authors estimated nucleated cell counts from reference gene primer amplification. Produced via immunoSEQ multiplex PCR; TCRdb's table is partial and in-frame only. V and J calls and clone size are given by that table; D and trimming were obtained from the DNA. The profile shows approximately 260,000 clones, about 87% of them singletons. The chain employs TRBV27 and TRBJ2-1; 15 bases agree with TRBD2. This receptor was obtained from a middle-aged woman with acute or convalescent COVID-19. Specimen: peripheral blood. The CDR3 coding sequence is TGTGCCAGCAGTTTCCAGGGAGTTGGACTAGCGGGGGGGAGCTACAATGAGCAGTTCTTC. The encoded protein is CASSFQGVGLAGGSYNEQFF.